The 19 T cell receptor beta chains presented below share a single source sample, sequenced in a study of blood T cell repertoires in COVID-19. TCRdb keeps only in-frame clones here, not all; method: immunoSEQ multiplex PCR. The table has about 160,000 clones, roughly 84% seen once. The sample consisted of peripheral blood. All receptors derive from a woman older than 75 with active or convalescent COVID-19.

This rearrangement joins TRBV5-6 to TRBJ1-2; 7 bases fit TRBD1. V lost 4 bases to trimming and J lost 3 bases; unmatched junction nucleotides: 18. The germline CDR1 and CDR2 sequences are SGHDT and YYEEEE. The length of the CDR3 is 18 residues. CDR3 DNA: TGTGCCAGCAGCCTGGAGGGACAGAGGACGAAGTTGGACTATGGCTACACCTTC. The encoded protein is CASSLEGQRTKLDYGYTF. The whole variable domain, remainder taken from reference TRBV5-6 and TRBJ1-2, is DAGVTQSPTHLIKTRGQQVTLRCSPKSGHDTVSWYQQALGQGPQFIFQYYEEEERQRGNFPDRFSGHQFPNYSSELNVNALLLGDSALYLCASSLEGQRTKLDYGYTFGSGTRLTVV.

The CDR3, as DNA: TGTGCCAGCAGCCGACGGGGGACAGGGGGCTCCCAGCAGTACTTC. It yields the protein CASSRRGTGGSQQYF. V usage is TRBV3-1 (or the pseudogene TRBV3-2) and J usage is TRBJ2-7; 12 nucleotides agree with TRBD1. Losses at the gene ends were 4 bases for V and 8 bases for J; bases not matched to a gene: 9. Germline lookup yields CDR1 LGHDT and CDR2 YNNKEL (reference sequence). This CDR3 is built from 15 residues.

V gene TRBV5-1 combines with J gene TRBJ2-3, with 16 bases identical to TRBD2. Germline CDR1 is SGHRS and CDR2 is YFSETQ. CDR3 length: 17 residues. The V and J ends lost 4 bases and 3 bases, in that order; junction bases with no gene match: 5. The CDR3 here is CASSGTSGGALTDTQYF. Here the CDR3 DNA reads TGCGCCAGCAGCGGGACTAGCGGGGGGGCCCTTACAGATACGCAGTATTTT.

In nucleotides, the CDR3 is TGTGCCAGTAGTCGTTCCACCGGGGAGCTGTTTTTT. The encoded protein is CASSRSTGELFF. The gene calls are TRBV19 and TRBJ2-2; D is ambiguous. The CDR3 extends over 12 amino acids. Germline V CDR1 and CDR2: LNHDA, SQIVND (reference sequence). V was shortened by 5 bases and J by 4 bases, with 5 bases between the two germline ends.

The chain uses TRBV4-3 and TRBJ2-5; D remains unclear. The ends were cut back, 4 bases at V and 2 bases at J, with 8 bases in the middle. The CDR3 runs 13 residues. Germline-derived CDR1 and CDR2 are LGHNA and YSLEER. The DNA for the CDR3 is TGCGCCAGCAGCCCGACTGGTCAAGAGACCCAGTACTTC. Protein sequence: CASSPTGQETQYF.

V and J are TRBV7-6 and TRBJ1-1; the D is unclear. Trimming left V 6 bases short and J 4 bases short, with 12 bases between. The CDR3 runs to 13 residues. The germline gives CDR1 SGHVS, CDR2 FNYEAQ. CDR3: CASRVRAGTEAFF. CDR3 nucleotides: TGTGCCAGCAGAGTGAGGGCTGGCACTGAAGCTTTCTTT.

This chain uses TRBV5-5 with TRBJ2-3, with 15 bases aligning to TRBD2. The CDR3 sequence is 17 residues long. Trimming removed 4 bases from V and 2 bases from J; junction bases left unmatched: 5. Germline CDR1 and CDR2: SGHKS and YYEKEE (reference sequence). The DNA of the CDR3 is TGTGCCAGCAGCCCAGGGACTAGCGGGGGGTACACAGATACGCAGTATTTT. Its protein is CASSPGTSGGYTDTQYF.

The chain links TRBV19 to TRBJ1-2; 7 positions agree with TRBD1. Germline values: CDR1 LNHDA, CDR2 SQIVND (reference sequence). With V trimmed by 5 bases and J by 6 bases, 6 bases remained unmatched. The CDR3 length is 13 residues. Here the CDR3 DNA reads TGTGCCAGTAGTCGCCAGGGGGTGGATGGCTACACCTTC. Protein product: CASSRQGVDGYTF.

This clone is a singleton in its sample. The sample carries other DNA sequences with the same CDR3. The V and J genes are TRBV27 and TRBJ1-3, with D tentatively TRBD1 (5 bases). Germline-derived CDR1 and CDR2 are MNHEY and SMNVEV (reference sequence). Trimming stripped 3 bases from V and 4 bases from J, with 10 bases between. There are 14 residues in the CDR3. The CDR3 spells CASSLGGSGNTIYF. CDR3 DNA sequence: TGTGCCAGCAGTTTGGGGGGGTCCGGAAACACCATATATTTT.

The chain employs TRBV7-8 and TRBJ1-1; D uncertain. Trimming shortened V by 0 bases and J by 6 bases, and 5 bases separated the two germline ends. The CDR3 has 12 amino acids. The germline CDR1 and CDR2 sequences are SGHVS and FQNEAQ. The CDR3 DNA is TGTGCCAGCAGCTTAGCTCTCTCTGAAGCTTTCTTT. Translated, it gives CASSLALSEAFF.

J is TRBJ2-7 and V is TRBV7-2, with D unclear. The CDR3 loop spans 12 amino acids. Germline values: CDR1 SGHTA, CDR2 FQGNSA. V lost 3 bases and J lost 1, with 4 bases in between. The CDR3 reads CASSFMSYEQYF. The CDR3, as DNA: TGTGCCAGCAGCTTTATGTCCTACGAGCAGTACTTC.

The chain joins TRBV3-1 (or the pseudogene TRBV3-2) to TRBJ1-6; D might be TRBD1 (5 bases). V was trimmed by 3 bases and J by 0 bases, leaving 12 bases between them. Germline lookup yields CDR1 LGHDT and CDR2 YNNKEL (reference sequence). This CDR3 region has 17 residues. The DNA for the CDR3 is TGTGCCAGCAGCCAGGGGGGGTCAAACTCCTATAATTCACCCCTCCACTTT. It encodes CASSQGGSNSYNSPLHF.

This clone showed up just a few times. The J gene is TRBJ1-5, the V gene TRBV7-9; D possibly corresponds to TRBD1 (5 bases). Germline lookup yields CDR1 SEHNR and CDR2 FQNEAQ (reference sequence). This CDR3 contains 15 residues. Trimming took 0 bases from V and 5 from J, leaving 11 bases between them. CDR3 nucleotides: TGTGCCAGCAGCTTAGCGGGGGGGTTCGATCAGCCCCAGCATTTT. Translated: CASSLAGGFDQPQHF. The full variable domain, with the rest looked up from reference TRBV7-9 and TRBJ1-5, is DTGVSQNPRHKITKRGQNVTFRCDPISEHNRLYWYRQTLGQGPEFLTYFQNEAQLEKSRLLSDRFSAERPKGSFSTLEIQRTEQGDSAMYLCASSLAGGFDQPQHFGDGTRLSIL.

This chain links TRBV7-9 with TRBJ2-1, with 10 bases that match TRBD2. Germline CDR1 reads SEHNR; CDR2 reads FQNEAQ (reference sequence). Trimming took 3 bases from V and 3 from J; bases not matched to a gene: 5. There are 16 residues in the CDR3. CDR3 DNA sequence: TGTGCCAGCAGCTTCAGTAGCGGGGGGAACTACAATGAGCAGTTCTTC. This translates into CASSFSSGGNYNEQFF.

This clone was seen only a few times. The chain employs TRBV11-3 and TRBJ1-6, with TRBD1 matching 11 bases. V trimming: 4 bases; J trimming: 9 bases; junction bases outside the gene matches: 2. CDR1 and CDR2 (germline): SGHNT, YENEEA. CDR3 length equals 14 residues. The chain's CDR3 is CASSSGQGVSPLHF. In DNA form, the CDR3 reads TGTGCCAGCAGCTCGGGACAGGGGGTTTCACCCCTCCACTTT.

DNA for the CDR3: TGCGCCAGCAGCCAAACCCCCGGGACAGGGTCTGGAAACACCATATATTTT. Its translation is CASSQTPGTGSGNTIYF. The chain uses TRBV4-3 and TRBJ1-3; 9 bases fit TRBD1. From germline, CDR1 is LGHNA and CDR2 YSLEER. The ends lost 2 bases at V and 1 base at J; junction bases unmatched: 6. This CDR3 is 17 amino acids long.

The gene calls are TRBV6-5 and TRBJ2-7; the match to TRBD1 covers 8 bases. Per the germline V gene, CDR1 is MNHEY and CDR2 is SVGAGI. The CDR3 is 15 amino acids. V lost 0 bases, J lost 4 bases, and 5 bases stayed unmatched. CDR3 sequence (DNA): TGTGCCAGCAGTTACTCCGGGACAGGCCTATACGAGCAGTACTTC. Its protein is CASSYSGTGLYEQYF.

V and J are TRBV11-2 and TRBJ1-3, with D possibly being TRBD1 (5 bases). In germline, CDR1 is SGHAT, CDR2 FQNNGV. V lost 0 bases and J 0 bases, leaving 18 bases between the germline ends. This CDR3 has 19 amino acids. The CDR3 bases are TGTGCCAGCAGCTTAGATCCGGGGGACTCCCTAGGCTCTGGAAACACCATATATTTT. It translates to CASSLDPGDSLGSGNTIYF.

This rearrangement joins TRBV18 to TRBJ1-1; 7 positions match TRBD1. The V and J ends lost 3 bases and 1 base, in that order; junction bases with no gene match: 14. The V gene's germline CDR1 is KGHSH and CDR2 LQKENI. The CDR3 extends over 18 amino acids. The DNA of the CDR3 is TGTGCCAGCTCACCCCGATCTCCGTCAGGGGGATCGAACACTGAAGCTTTCTTT. This encodes CASSPRSPSGGSNTEAFF.